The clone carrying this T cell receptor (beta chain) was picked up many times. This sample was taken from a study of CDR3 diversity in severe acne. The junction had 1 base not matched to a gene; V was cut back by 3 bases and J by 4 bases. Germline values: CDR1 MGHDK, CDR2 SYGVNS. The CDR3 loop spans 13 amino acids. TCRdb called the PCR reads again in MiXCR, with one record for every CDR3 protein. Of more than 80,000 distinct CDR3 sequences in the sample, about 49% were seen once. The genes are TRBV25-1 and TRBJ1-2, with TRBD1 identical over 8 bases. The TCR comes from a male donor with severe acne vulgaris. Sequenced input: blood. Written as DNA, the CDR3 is TGTGCCAGCAGTGAGGGACAGGTCTATGGCTACACCTTC. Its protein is CASSEGQVYGYTF.